Each of the 20 T cell receptor beta chains below was sequenced from the same sample in a study of cytomegalovirus exposure and HLA in healthy donors (dated by TCRdb to 2016 to 2017). The library was prepared using the immunoSEQ multiplex PCR assay. TCRdb provides this immuneACCESS table in a form limited to in-frame rearrangements. Some clones are lacking; in checked studies, under half of them reflect an unresolved V gene, and why the rest are absent is not known. Across this sample there are about 140,000 clones, with roughly 88% seen only once. 7.5% to 10% of the sample is held by the ten biggest clonotypes. Specimen: PBMCs. The receptors stem from a woman between 18 and 29 years old in good health and CMV-seropositive.

This chain uses TRBV27 with TRBJ1-2; 7 positions agree with TRBD1. The CDR3 length is 13 residues. Germline V gene data show CDR1 as MNHEY and CDR2 as SMNVEV (reference sequence). V gave up 5 bases and J gave up 6 bases; unmatched junction bases: 6. The CDR3 DNA sequence: TGTGCCAGCAGTCCGTACCAGGGGGATGGCTACACCTTC. This gives the protein CASSPYQGDGYTF.

The chain joins TRBV4-2 to TRBJ1-4; 11 bases align to TRBD1. Losses at the gene ends were 3 bases for V and 3 bases for J; bases not matched to a gene: 3. The CDR3 is 16 amino acids. Germline CDR1 reads LGHNA; CDR2 reads YNFKEQ. CDR3: CASSQDRGRANEKLFF. CDR3 DNA sequence: TGTGCCAGCAGCCAGGACAGGGGGCGCGCTAATGAAAAACTGTTTTTT.

The table lists this clone with a count of one. The CDR3 loop reads CASSFLPPGGNEQYF. The CDR3, as DNA: TGTGCCAGCAGTTTTCTCCCCCCGGGGGGCAACGAGCAGTACTTC. The V call is TRBV27, the J call TRBJ2-7; perhaps TRBD2 as D (7 bases). The germline CDR1 and CDR2 sequences are MNHEY and SMNVEV (reference sequence). Trimming pared 3 bases from V and 5 bases from J, leaving 17 bases between. There are 15 residues in the CDR3.

The chain combines TRBV28 with TRBJ2-1; 10 positions match TRBD1. The CDR3 extends over 15 amino acids. V lost 6 bases to trimming and J lost 3 bases; unmatched junction nucleotides: 5. Germline CDR1 MDHEN, CDR2 SYDVKM. The CDR3 DNA is TGTGCCAGCAGGCCAAGGGACAGGGGCTACAATGAGCAGTTCTTC. Its translation is CASRPRDRGYNEQFF.

This clone was counted a few times. The CDR3 sequence is CASSPGRVGYTF. Written as DNA, the CDR3 is TGTGCCAGCAGCCCCGGTCGGGTGGGCTACACCTTC. The V call is TRBV16, the J call TRBJ1-2, with D hard to call. The V gene's germline CDR1 is KGHSY and CDR2 FQNENV. Trimming stripped 4 bases from V and 8 bases from J, with 11 bases between. The CDR3 extends over 12 amino acids.

The chain is built from TRBV6-4 and TRBJ2-1; tentatively, D is TRBD1 (6 bases). V dropped 5 bases and J dropped 8 bases, with 10 bases sitting between them. The germline V gene encodes CDR1 MRHNA and CDR2 SNTAGT. There are 12 residues in the CDR3. The CDR3 sequence is CASSSQGHEQFF. Written as DNA, the CDR3 is TGTGCCAGCAGTTCACAGGGCCATGAGCAGTTCTTC.

This clone was detected only a few times. J is TRBJ1-2 and V is TRBV7-6; D gene uncertain. The germline V gene encodes CDR1 SGHVS and CDR2 FNYEAQ. This CDR3 region has 12 residues. V lost 1 base, J lost 7 bases, and 7 bases lay in between. CDR3 amino acids: CASSLGGGGYTF. The CDR3 DNA is TGTGCCAGCAGCTTAGGGGGAGGTGGCTACACCTTC.

The rearrangement links TRBV27 to TRBJ1-1; a possible D gene is TRBD1 (6 bases). CDR3 length equals 15 residues. Germline CDR1 reads MNHEY; CDR2 reads SMNVEV (reference sequence). Trimming took 0 bases from V and 6 from J, leaving 14 bases between them. The CDR3 DNA reads as TGTGCCAGCAGTTTATCGGGTGGCAGGGGCTCTGAAGCTTTCTTT. Its protein is CASSLSGGRGSEAFF.

V usage is TRBV11-3 and J usage is TRBJ2-3; TRBD1 matches 9 bases. Trimming removed 5 bases from V and 1 base from J; junction bases left unmatched: 7. Germline CDR1 is SGHNT and CDR2 is YENEEA. This CDR3 contains 16 residues. The CDR3: CASSEGQGWGTDTQYF. The CDR3, as DNA: TGTGCCAGCAGCGAGGGACAGGGATGGGGCACAGATACGCAGTATTTT.

The chain recombines TRBV5-1 with TRBJ2-3, with 9 bases identical to TRBD2. CDR3 length: 16 residues. V lost 0 bases, J lost 4 bases, and 6 bases stayed unmatched. Germline V gives CDR1 SGHRS, CDR2 YFSETQ. CDR3 sequence reads: CASSLEFSGSPDTQYF. The CDR3 nucleotides read TGCGCCAGCAGCTTGGAGTTTAGCGGGAGCCCAGATACGCAGTATTTT. Full variable domain (rest looked up from reference TRBV5-1 and TRBJ2-3): KAGVTQTPRYLIKTRGQQVTLSCSPISGHRSVSWYQQTPGQGLQFLFEYFSETQRNKGNFPGRFSGRQFSNSRSEMNVSTLELGDSALYLCASSLEFSGSPDTQYFGPGTRLTVL.

The genes are TRBV2 and TRBJ1-1, with a weak D call TRBD1 (5 bases). The CDR3 has 13 residues. V was clipped by 4 bases and J by 3 bases, with 9 bases between them. Looked up from germline, CDR1 is SNHLY and CDR2 is FYNNEI. For the CDR3, the DNA is TGTGCCAGCAGTGGGGGGGGATACACTGAAGCTTTCTTT. It translates to CASSGGGYTEAFF.

This chain links TRBV6-5 with TRBJ2-1; D gene unclear. The V gene's germline CDR1 is MNHEY and CDR2 SVGAGI. Trimming pared 7 bases from V and 0 bases from J, leaving 7 bases between. This CDR3 is 13 amino acids long. The CDR3 DNA reads as TGTGCCAGCATGTCCTACTCCTACAATGAGCAGTTCTTC. This gives the protein CASMSYSYNEQFF.

The chain recombines TRBV28 with TRBJ1-2; the match to TRBD1 covers 11 bases. Per the germline V gene, CDR1 is MDHEN and CDR2 is SYDVKM. The CDR3 covers 15 residues. The ends lost 2 bases at V and 6 bases at J; junction bases unmatched: 5. The CDR3, as DNA: TGTGCCAGCAGTTTAAGGACAGGGGGCTTGCATGGCTACACCTTC. Protein: CASSLRTGGLHGYTF.

This chain links TRBV4-2 with TRBJ2-2; tentative D call: TRBD1 (6 bases). The CDR3 runs to 16 residues. Trimming removed 2 bases from V and 5 bases from J, with 15 bases in between. CDR1 LGHNA and CDR2 YNFKEQ come from the germline V gene. The CDR3: CASSQSEQGWTGELFF. CDR3 nucleotides: TGTGCCAGCAGCCAATCGGAACAGGGATGGACCGGGGAGCTGTTTTTT.

The chain has TRBV5-4 and TRBJ1-2; D remains ambiguous. With 0 bases removed from V and 3 bases from J, the gap between germline ends came to 21 bases. Germline values: CDR1 SGHNT, CDR2 YYREEE (reference sequence). The CDR3 spans 18 residues. The CDR3 protein is CASSLDPSAGEGYYGYTF. The CDR3 nucleotides are TGTGCCAGCAGCTTGGATCCAAGCGCGGGAGAGGGTTACTATGGCTACACCTTC.

The rearrangement links TRBV28 to TRBJ1-5, with TRBD1 identical over 10 bases. The CDR3 runs 20 residues. CDR1 is MDHEN, CDR2 SYDVKM, per germline. Losses at the gene ends were 7 bases for V and 0 bases for J; bases not matched to a gene: 18. The CDR3 nucleotides are TGTGCCAGCACCCCCTTAAAAGGACAGGGGGTCCTTTCTAGCAATCAGCCCCAGCATTTT. It is translated as CASTPLKGQGVLSSNQPQHF. The full variable domain, in which reference TRBV28 and TRBJ1-5 provide the parts outside the CDR3, is DVKVTQSSRYLVKRTGEKVFLECVQDMDHENMFWYRQDPGLGLRLIYFSYDVKMKEKGDIPEGYSVSREKKERFSLILESASTNQTSMYLCASTPLKGQGVLSSNQPQHFGDGTRLSIL.

The chain joins TRBV29-1 to TRBJ1-1; no clear D gene. Germline CDR1 is SQVTM and CDR2 is ANQGSEA. V lost 7 bases to trimming and J lost 0 bases, with 12 bases between them. CDR3 length: 13 amino acids. CDR3 protein: CSARTGMNTEAFF. CDR3 in DNA: TGCAGCGCCCGGACCGGGATGAACACTGAAGCTTTCTTT.

The V and J genes are TRBV29-1 and TRBJ2-3; TRBD1 aligns across 7 bases. V trimming: 5 bases; J trimming: 1 base; junction bases outside the gene matches: 0. This CDR3 region has 12 residues. Germline-derived CDR1 and CDR2 are SQVTM and ANQGSEA. CDR3 DNA: TGCAGCGTTACAGGGGGCACAGATACGCAGTATTTT. It specifies CSVTGGTDTQYF.

CDR3 bases: TGTGCCAGCAGCCAAGAGTTAAATCAGCCCCAGCATTTT. Protein product: CASSQELNQPQHF. The chain recombines TRBV4-2 with TRBJ1-5; the D is unclear. The CDR3 spans 13 residues. CDR1 is LGHNA and CDR2 is YNFKEQ in the germline V gene. The germline V and J ends were trimmed by 0 bases and 4 bases, with 4 bases remaining between them.

Concerning this clone: The CDR3 does not close with the conserved phenylalanine or tryptophan, likely indicating a read error. The chain carries TRBV9 and TRBJ2-7; a possible D gene is TRBD2 (6 bases). Trimming removed 5 bases at V and 6 bases at J, with 12 bases between. The germline V gene encodes CDR1 SGDLS and CDR2 YYNGEE. The CDR3 spans 12 residues. The CDR3 region is CASSPLSGEQYL. CDR3 DNA sequence: TGTGCCAGCAGTCCCCTTAGCGGCGAGCAGTACCTC.